These 10 T cell receptor beta chains share one sample of origin, sequenced in a study of CD8+ T cells in alopecia areata. Treatment in this sample: oral pan-JAK inhibitor, 5-10 mg twice daily. Once RNA had been extracted, it was reverse transcribed into cDNA to act as the sequencing template. Sequencing was performed with immunoSEQ multiplex PCR; in TCRdb, only in-frame clones are kept and a portion is missing. The data show some 150,000 clones, 80% to 90% seen once. Sequenced here: CD8+ T cells sorted from blood, sampled at week 4, from a patient treated with tofacitinib. These receptors all stem from a human donor with alopecia areata.

V and J are TRBV5-1 and TRBJ1-2; D is ambiguous. V was trimmed by 6 bases and J by 3 bases, leaving 12 bases between them. CDR1 and CDR2 from the germline V gene are SGHRS and YFSETQ. This CDR3 comprises 13 residues. CDR3 sequence (DNA): TGCGCCAGCAACGGAGGTACTGACTATGGCTACACCTTC. It translates to CASNGGTDYGYTF. The full variable domain, its missing parts supplied by reference TRBV5-1 and TRBJ1-2, is KAGVTQTPRYLIKTRGQQVTLSCSPISGHRSVSWYQQTPGQGLQFLFEYFSETQRNKGNFPGRFSGRQFSNSRSEMNVSTLELGDSALYLCASNGGTDYGYTFGSGTRLTVV.

This chain uses TRBV5-6 with TRBJ2-5, with D tentatively TRBD2 (5 bases). The tail of the sequence fits TRBJ2-7 better, so the J call may be wrong. The CDR3 has 12 amino acids. Germline-derived CDR1 and CDR2 are SGHDT and YYEEEE. The CDR3 nucleotides read TGTGCCAGCAGCTTGCGGGGCTACGAGCAGTACTTC. This encodes CASSLRGYEQYF.

The V gene is TRBV7-2, the J gene TRBJ2-3; 7 positions agree with TRBD1. Germline V CDR1 and CDR2: SGHTA, FQGNSA. Trimming cost V 5 bases and J 14 bases; bases outside gene matches: 13. This CDR3 contains 13 residues. This chain's CDR3 is CASSTTGEVKLYF. The DNA of the CDR3 is TGTGCCAGCAGCACCACAGGGGAAGTTAAGCTGTATTTT.

The chain is built from TRBV14 and TRBJ1-1; no reliable D call. Germline assignment: CDR1 SGHDN and CDR2 FVKESK. Deletions cut 1 base from V and 8 bases from J, with 11 bases between. This CDR3 contains 13 residues. CDR3 loop: CASSQVGEWEAFF. DNA for the CDR3: TGTGCCAGCAGCCAAGTGGGAGAGTGGGAAGCTTTCTTT.

V and J are TRBV27 and TRBJ1-4, with D hard to call. Germline loops: CDR1 MNHEY, CDR2 SMNVEV (reference sequence). This CDR3 region has 12 residues. V was trimmed by 2 bases and J by 7 bases, leaving 5 bases between them. The CDR3 loop reads CASSLGGEKLFF. For the CDR3, the DNA is TGTGCCAGCAGTTTAGGTGGTGAAAAACTGTTTTTT.

The gene calls are TRBV4-1 and TRBJ2-1; D possibly corresponds to TRBD2 (6 bases). CDR3 length: 16 residues. Trimming took 5 bases from V and 3 from J, leaving 17 bases between them. Germline V lookup: CDR1 MGHRA, CDR2 YSYEKL. The CDR3 reads CASSSLLAGSYNEQFF. CDR3 DNA: TGCGCCAGCAGCTCCCTTTTGGCGGGGAGCTACAATGAGCAGTTCTTC.

The chain links TRBV30 to TRBJ2-3; the D is unclear. V lost 4 bases and J 2 bases, leaving 10 bases between the germline ends. CDR1 GTSNPN and CDR2 SVGIG come from the germline V gene (reference sequence). The CDR3 covers 13 residues. CDR3 loop: CAWTVAPTDTQYF. DNA of the CDR3: TGTGCCTGGACCGTAGCCCCCACAGATACGCAGTATTTT.

The rearrangement uses TRBV6-5 and TRBJ1-2; D is perhaps TRBD1 (6 bases). Trimming shortened V by 5 bases and J by 3 bases, and 13 bases separated the two germline ends. Germline assignment: CDR1 MNHEY and CDR2 SVGAGI. This CDR3 has 14 amino acids. For the CDR3, the DNA is TGTGCCAGCAGTACCCGGGGGCGAGACTATGGCTACACCTTC. The encoded protein is CASSTRGRDYGYTF.

This chain uses TRBV4-3 with TRBJ1-1; D is undetermined. V lost 1 base to trimming and J lost 4 bases, with 13 bases between them. The CDR3 consists of 15 residues. CDR1 and CDR2 from the germline V gene are LGHNA and YSLEER. CDR3 DNA sequence: TGCGCCAGCAGCCAAGGGGTCAGGTTAGTCACTGAAGCTTTCTTT. Its protein product is CASSQGVRLVTEAFF.

V usage is TRBV4-1 and J usage is TRBJ2-3; TRBD2 matches at 11 bases. The CDR3 is 16 residues long. Trimming cost V 4 bases and J 3 bases; bases outside gene matches: 6. CDR1 is MGHRA and CDR2 is YSYEKL in the germline V gene. CDR3 nucleotide sequence: TGCGCCAGCAGCCCCAAGTCTAGCGGGGGGACAGATACGCAGTATTTT. The encoded protein is CASSPKSSGGTDTQYF.